This is a list of T cell receptor beta chains from one sample in a study of regulatory T cells in long-lasting Graves disease. Using its own MiXCR run on the multiplex PCR reads, TCRdb lists one record per CDR3 protein. The table includes some 250,000 distinct CDR3 sequences, more than 15% detected once. The sample was also reused in another study, on T cells in Graves' hyperthyroidism and ophthalmopathy.

The sequenced sample was peripheral blood mononuclear cells (PBMCs), obtained at new diagnosis, from a patient treated with antithyroid drugs. These TCRs come from a young woman with Graves disease. Each CDR3 is given with its conserved first and last residue. The D gene is left open where the match is weak. The listing skips clone size in some rows; elsewhere it reads once, few, many or a size class.

>TRBD1|TRBV7-9|TRBJ2-2|many
CASSSSLGTGVNTGELFF
TGTGCCAGCAGCTCGAGCCTTGGGACAGGGGTCAACACCGGGGAGCTGTTTTTT
>TRBD1|TRBV7-2|TRBJ2-7|many
CASSSQPGQGYEQYF
TGTGCCAGCAGCTCCCAACCGGGACAGGGCTACGAGCAGTACTTC
>-|TRBV11-2|TRBJ2-5|many
CASSLVAGPLQETQYF
TGTGCCAGCAGCTTAGTAGCAGGGCCCCTTCAAGAGACCCAGTACTTC
>-|TRBV20-1|TRBJ2-6|many
CSALTRGGIGSGANVLTF
TGCAGTGCTCTAACCAGGGGCGGCATCGGCTCTGGGGCCAACGTCCTGACTTTC
>-|TRBV20-1|TRBJ1-6|many
CSAADGLSRHF
TGCAGTGCTGCGGACGGCCTTTCTCGCCACTTT
>-|TRBV20-1|TRBJ1-2|-
CSAQDPLYGYTF
TGCAGTGCACAAGACCCCCTGTATGGCTACACCTTC
>-|TRBV11-2|TRBJ2-3|many
CASSLGRDRNTQYF
TGTGCCAGCAGCTTAGGCAGGGATCGAAATACGCAGTATTTT
>-|TRBV7-9|TRBJ2-7|many
CASNPGGEQYF
TGTGCCAGCAACCCGGGTGGCGAGCAGTACTTC
>-|TRBV10-3|TRBJ1-3|few
CAISESPSSGNTIYF
TGTGCCATCAGTGAGTCCCCGAGCTCTGGAAACACCATATATTTT
>-|TRBV5-1|TRBJ2-1|many
CASSLDGYNEQFF
TGCGCCAGCAGCTTGGACGGGTACAATGAGCAGTTCTTC
>-|TRBV9|TRBJ1-3|many
CASSTWPIVDSSGNTIYF
TGTGCCAGCAGCACGTGGCCCATCGTCGACAGCTCTGGAAACACCATATATTTT
>-|TRBV5-4|TRBJ2-7|-
CASSGLREQYF
TGTGCCAGCAGTGGACTAAGGGAGCAGTACTTC
>-|TRBV19|TRBJ2-5|many
CASSMSTETQYF
TGTGCCAGTAGTATGTCTACAGAGACCCAGTACTTC
>TRBD1|TRBV4-1|TRBJ2-1|many
CASSQPGTGGNDEQFF
TGCGCCAGCAGCCAGCCCGGGACAGGGGGTAACGATGAGCAGTTCTTC
>TRBD2|TRBV2|TRBJ2-1|many
CASSETPELADYNEQFF
TGTGCCAGCAGTGAAACCCCCGAACTAGCGGACTACAATGAGCAGTTCTTC
>-|TRBV15|TRBJ2-5|many
CATSNTPKLGTQYF
TGTGCCACCAGCAACACCCCGAAGCTAGGGACCCAGTACTTC
>-|TRBV20-1|TRBJ1-1|many
CSARSDMITEAFF
TGCAGTGCTAGATCGGACATGATCACTGAAGCTTTCTTT
>TRBD1|TRBV4-1|TRBJ2-7|few
CASSQDGQGASEQYF
TGCGCCAGCAGCCAAGATGGACAGGGGGCGTCCGAGCAGTACTTC
>-|TRBV3-1|TRBJ1-5|many
CASSRQGRTQPQHF
TGTGCCAGCAGCCGGCAGGGTCGTACTCAGCCCCAGCATTTT
>-|TRBV27|TRBJ2-2|-
CASSLSGASRELFF
TGTGCCAGCAGTTTATCGGGAGCCTCGAGGGAGCTGTTTTTT
>-|TRBV6-1|TRBJ2-3|many
CASTGTVDTDTQYF
TGTGCCAGTACCGGGACGGTGGACACAGATACGCAGTATTTT
>-|TRBV3-1|TRBJ2-7|many
CASSQDTAEQYF
TGTGCCAGCAGCCAAGATACCGCGGAGCAGTACTTC
>TRBD2|TRBV5-6|TRBJ2-3|few
CASTGTSGGHTQYF
TGTGCCAGCACCGGGACTAGCGGGGGCCATACGCAGTATTTT
>-|TRBV7-2|TRBJ2-5|many
CASSLWGSQETQYF
TGTGCCAGCAGCTTATGGGGCAGCCAAGAGACCCAGTACTTC
>TRBD1|TRBV29-1|TRBJ1-2|-
CSVGTASNYGYTF
TGCAGCGTAGGGACAGCGTCGAACTATGGCTACACCTTC
>TRBD1|TRBV5-1|TRBJ2-1|many
CASSGDRGPASSYNEQFF
TGCGCCAGCAGCGGCGACAGGGGTCCCGCAAGCTCCTACAATGAGCAGTTCTTC
>-|TRBV18|TRBJ2-1|many
CASSRRGGSRNEQFF
TGTGCCAGCTCTCGCAGGGGAGGGAGCCGCAATGAGCAGTTCTTC
>-|TRBV20-1|TRBJ2-7|-
CSARDAAPDTPYEQYF
TGCAGTGCTAGAGATGCCGCCCCCGACACCCCCTACGAGCAGTACTTC
>TRBD1|TRBV4-1|TRBJ1-6|many
CASSYDPGQGNSPLHF
TGCGCCAGCAGCTATGATCCGGGACAGGGGAATTCACCCCTCCACTTT
>TRBD2|TRBV2|TRBJ2-1|many
CASKRGTSYNEQFF
TGTGCCAGCAAGCGGGGGACCTCCTACAATGAGCAGTTCTTC
>-|TRBV7-3|TRBJ2-1|many
CANPRTENEQFF
TGTGCCAACCCGCGAACAGAGAATGAGCAGTTCTTC
>-|TRBV10-3|TRBJ2-1|few
CAIRPRVAGLYNEQFF
TGTGCCATCAGGCCTCGGGTCGCAGGGCTTTACAATGAGCAGTTCTTC
>TRBD1|TRBV18|TRBJ2-3|many
CASSQRTGDDTQYF
TGTGCCAGCTCACAACGGACAGGGGATGATACGCAGTATTTT
>-|TRBV11-2|TRBJ1-1|many
CASSASTGKYTEAFF
TGTGCCAGCAGCGCCTCGACAGGTAAATACACTGAAGCTTTCTTT
>-|TRBV6-1|TRBJ2-3|many
CASSDNRFGTDTQYF
TGTGCCAGCAGTGACAACAGGTTCGGCACAGATACGCAGTATTTT
>-|TRBV6-1|TRBJ2-5|many
CASRVSGTQYF
TGTGCCAGCAGAGTCTCGGGGACCCAGTACTTC
>TRBD1|TRBV6-1|TRBJ2-5|-
CATRPGTGTETQYF
TGTGCCACACGGCCCGGGACAGGGACAGAGACCCAGTACTTC
>TRBD1|TRBV7-9|TRBJ2-1|many
CASSLMTGEDNEQFF
TGTGCCAGCAGCTTAATGACAGGGGAGGACAATGAGCAGTTCTTC
>TRBD1|TRBV5-6|TRBJ1-4|many
CASSRDRAAEKLFF
TGTGCCAGCAGCCGGGACAGGGCGGCTGAAAAACTGTTTTTT
>TRBD2|TRBV4-1|TRBJ2-7|many
CASSNPTSGSYEQYF
TGCGCCAGCAGCAACCCAACTAGCGGCTCCTACGAGCAGTACTTC
>TRBD2|TRBV5-1|TRBJ2-3|many
CASSSGLAGGRTDTQYF
TGCGCCAGCAGCTCGGGACTAGCGGGGGGACGGACAGATACGCAGTATTTT
>-|TRBV12-3/TRBV12-4|TRBJ1-2|many
CASNPLRDITYGYTF
TGTGCCAGCAACCCACTCCGGGACATTACCTATGGCTACACCTTC
>TRBD1|TRBV7-3|TRBJ1-2|few
CASSPGQGSNYGYTF
TGTGCCAGCAGCCCCGGACAGGGAAGTAACTATGGCTACACCTTC
>-|TRBV7-9|TRBJ1-6|few
CASSLEVEPGSPLHF
TGTGCCAGCAGCTTAGAAGTAGAACCGGGGTCACCCCTCCACTTT
>-|TRBV13|TRBJ2-7|many
CASSLGKYEQYF
TGTGCCAGCAGCTTAGGCAAATACGAGCAGTACTTC
>-|TRBV13|TRBJ2-4|many
CASSLLGDIQYF
TGTGCCAGCAGCTTACTCGGGGACATTCAGTACTTC
>-|TRBV7-2|TRBJ2-7|many
CASSLVAGVDEQYF
TGTGCCAGCAGCTTAGTCGCAGGGGTGGACGAGCAGTACTTC
>TRBD2|TRBV6-1|TRBJ2-5|many
CASSRAGGYLETQYF
TGTGCCAGCAGTAGAGCGGGGGGCTATCTAGAGACCCAGTACTTC
>TRBD1|TRBV10-3|TRBJ1-4|-
CATGQGADEKLFF
TGTGCCACGGGACAGGGGGCCGATGAAAAACTGTTTTTT